This T cell receptor (beta chain) was captured by sequencing in a study of blood T cell repertoires in COVID-19. Enrollees, roughly 18 to 90 years old, lived in 20 to 25 US areas. Assignment of participants to cohorts was predicated upon participant-reported clinical history. Two consecutive negative NP/OP PCR tests, clearance, or resolved symptoms defined Cohort 3 recovery. The germline V gene encodes CDR1 SGHAT and CDR2 FQNNGV. V shed 0 bases and J shed 1 base, with 14 bases lying between them. CDR3 length: 17 residues. In the authors' workflow: Amplifying reference gene primers gave estimates of nucleated cell counts. Here immunoSEQ multiplex PCR was the method, and the copy in TCRdb shows in-frame clones only, minus some. V and J calls and clone size are those listed in that table; D and trimming were worked out from the DNA. This sample has hundreds of thousands of clones, with 80% to 90% found just once.

The receptor's source is a man in his thirties or forties who had recovered from COVID-19. Material for sequencing was PBMCs or T cells enriched from blood (not recorded which). The chain joins TRBV11-2 to TRBJ2-3; the D gene is possibly TRBD2 (7 bases). DNA for the CDR3: TGTGCCAGCAGCTTAGAGGCTCGGGGGGCAGGCACAGATACGCAGTATTTT. Translation: CASSLEARGAGTDTQYF.